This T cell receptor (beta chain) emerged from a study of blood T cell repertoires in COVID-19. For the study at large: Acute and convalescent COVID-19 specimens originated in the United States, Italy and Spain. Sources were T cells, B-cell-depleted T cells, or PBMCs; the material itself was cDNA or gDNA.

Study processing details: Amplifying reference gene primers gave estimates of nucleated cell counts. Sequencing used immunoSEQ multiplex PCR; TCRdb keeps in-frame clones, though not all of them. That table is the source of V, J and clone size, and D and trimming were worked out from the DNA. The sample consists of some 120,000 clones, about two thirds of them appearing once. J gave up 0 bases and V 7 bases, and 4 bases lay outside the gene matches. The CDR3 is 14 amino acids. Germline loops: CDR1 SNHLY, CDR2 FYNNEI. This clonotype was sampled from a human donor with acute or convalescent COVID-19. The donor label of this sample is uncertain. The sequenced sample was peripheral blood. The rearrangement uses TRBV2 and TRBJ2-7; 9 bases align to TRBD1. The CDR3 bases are TGTGCCAGCACCAACAGGGGGCTCTCCTACGAGCAGTACTTC. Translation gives CASTNRGLSYEQYF.